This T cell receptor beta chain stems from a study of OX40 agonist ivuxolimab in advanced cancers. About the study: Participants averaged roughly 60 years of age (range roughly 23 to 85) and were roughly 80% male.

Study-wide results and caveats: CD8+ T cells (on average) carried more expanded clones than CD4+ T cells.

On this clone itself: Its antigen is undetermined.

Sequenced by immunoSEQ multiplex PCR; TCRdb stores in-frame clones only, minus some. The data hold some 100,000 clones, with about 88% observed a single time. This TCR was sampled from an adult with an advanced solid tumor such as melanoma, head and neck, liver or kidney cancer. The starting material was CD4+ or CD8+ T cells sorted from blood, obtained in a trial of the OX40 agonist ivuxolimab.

CDR3 DNA: TGTGCCAGCAGCCAGACTAGCTTTGAGCAGTTCTTC. Translation gives CASSQTSFEQFF. The chain carries TRBV7-6 and TRBJ2-1; TRBD2 agrees at 7 bases. The CDR3 length is 12 residues. The germline gives CDR1 SGHVS, CDR2 FNYEAQ. The V gene end was trimmed by 5 bases and the J gene end by 9 bases; junction bases not matched to a gene: 4.